This TCR beta chain was recovered during a study of T cell responses to AZD1222 COVID-19 vaccine (dated by TCRdb to 2020 to 2023). Regarding the research as a whole: A total of more than 230 trial participants underwent TCR sequencing, of whom 200 to 220 had received two doses of AZD1222 and some 25 had received two doses of the MenACWY control vaccine. Trial participants were enrolled by age into subgroups of 18-55, 56-69 and 70-plus years, and around 140, 26 and 57 TCR-sequenced participants, respectively, were included in these subgroups. The paper as a whole reports these results and caveats: After two AZD1222 doses, both the breadth and the depth of spike-specific TCRs were significantly higher than at day 0 and than in MenACWY recipients. Epitopes outside the regions mutated in the B.1.351 and B.1.1.7 variants were reportedly recognized by nearly half of the unique spike-specific TCRs. The 56-69-year group was small, and its depth increase did not reach significance, likely because of low power. Because no day 14 peak-response samples were available, the repertoires could be characterized only after the peak T cell response. The whole spike protein was spanned by vaccine-associated CD4 TCRs, and dominant responses were seen in regions 160-218 and 743-854. Conclusions about previously exposed vaccinees are limited because only six or seven AZD1222 recipients were SARS-CoV-2 seropositive at baseline. Most participants were white British and females outnumbered males, and the authors suggested that clonal diversity may have been underestimated.

Inclusive of the bounding cysteine and phenylalanine, the CDR3 is 14 residues long. Just the 42-base CDR3 DNA is kept, in frame starting at base 1. V loses 8 bases of germline sequence and J loses 4 bases, and the interval between the two ends is 17 bases. The germline V gene provides CDR1 SNHLY and CDR2 FYNNEI. Details on this clone: It lacks a known antigen. No much larger clone exists at a distance of one base, and base qualities are not known.

The CDR3 regions of human TCRbeta chains were analyzed by immunosequencing. In the source study's methods: Repertoire TCRs were matched against a reference library of SARS-CoV-2-specific TCRs generated with the MIRA antigen-specificity platform. Breadth meant the fraction of unique TCRs that were SARS-CoV-2-associated, whereas depth meant the fraction of total T cells that were SARS-CoV-2-associated. Using the MIRA data, each spike-specific TCR was assigned both to the spike region to which the TCR was reactive and to a CD4 or CD8 class. Log10-transformed breadth and depth values were compared by one-way ANOVA with Sidak's multiple comparisons tests. The source is immuneACCESS, and TCRdb retained only in-frame sequences with V and J called. Part of the clones is not carried over; for the studies checked, unresolved V genes explain less than half of this, and the remainder is unexplained. V and J calls and clone size are copied from that table; D and trimming were computed from the DNA. The sample table shows 90,000 to 150,000 clones, and around 87% are seen once. 2.6% of the sample goes to the ten largest clones.

The time point label corresponds to: about 28 days (+/-7) after the second vaccine dose. Because spike-specific TCR depth and breadth did not differ between the two schedules, AZD1222 recipients who got a second dose at roughly 4 weeks were pooled with those who got a second dose at roughly 12 weeks. Samples from vaccinated people were obtained from the UK trials COV001 and COV002, which included a single-blind randomized controlled phase 2/3 trial of AZD1222 (ChAdOx1 nCoV-19) in healthy adults. Trial participant PBMC samples were collected at day 0 and day 28 after the second dose for TCRbeta chain sequencing.

This clonotype originated in an adult who received the AZD1222 COVID-19 vaccine. The V gene is TRBV2 and the J gene is TRBJ1-1, and perhaps TRBD1 as D gene, on 6 matching bases. This material consisted of peripheral blood, taken 28 days after the second AZD1222 dose. The DNA is as follows: TGTGCCAGCTCAGTTGGGGGCGCAGGCACTGAAGCTTTCTTT. The translation is CASSVGGAGTEAFF.